The 28 T cell receptor beta chains presented below share a single source sample, sequenced in a study of blood T cell repertoires in COVID-19. Libraries were prepared by immunoSEQ multiplex PCR; TCRdb keeps only in-frame clonotypes and omits some of them. In the table there are around 80,000 clones, about 89% of which are singletons. The sequenced material came from peripheral blood. Source of these receptors: a man aged 60 to 75 with acute or convalescent COVID-19.

J is TRBJ1-2 and V is TRBV2; 9 bases fit TRBD1. The germline V gene has CDR1 SNHLY and CDR2 FYNNEI. CDR3 length: 15 residues. V shed 7 bases, J shed 5 bases, and the junction held 11 bases outside the gene matches. In DNA form, the CDR3 reads TGTGCCAGCACCCTCCTACCCGGGACAGGGTATGGCTACACCTTC. This codes for CASTLLPGTGYGYTF.

V is TRBV5-6 and J is TRBJ2-3; tentative D call: TRBD1 (6 bases). V shed 3 bases and J shed 1 base, with 9 bases lying between them. The CDR3 sequence is 14 residues long. Germline V gene lookup returns CDR1 SGHDT and CDR2 YYEEEE. The DNA of the CDR3 is TGTGCCAGCAGCTGGGACATGGGCACAGATACGCAGTATTTT. Translated: CASSWDMGTDTQYF.

The genes are TRBV7-9 and TRBJ2-3; 8 bases map to TRBD2. The CDR3 is 15 amino acids. CDR1 is SEHNR and CDR2 is FQNEAQ in the germline V gene (reference sequence). The ends lost 4 bases at V and 4 bases at J; junction bases unmatched: 7. The CDR3 reads CASSSPSGSADTQYF. CDR3 in DNA: TGTGCCAGCAGCTCCCCAAGCGGGAGTGCAGATACGCAGTATTTT.

V usage is TRBV5-6 and J usage is TRBJ1-5; possibly TRBD1 for D (6 bases). The CDR3 length is 15 residues. The germline V and J ends were trimmed by 6 bases and 5 bases, with 18 bases remaining between them. Per the germline V gene, CDR1 is SGHDT and CDR2 is YYEEEE. The CDR3 loop is CASTRGGGSDQPQHF. The CDR3 coding sequence is TGTGCCAGCACCCGAGGGGGAGGGTCGGATCAGCCCCAGCATTTT.

The chain is built from TRBV28 and TRBJ1-3; 8 bases map to TRBD1. Losses at the gene ends were 5 bases for V and 7 bases for J; bases not matched to a gene: 7. This CDR3 has 14 amino acids. CDR1 and CDR2 (germline): MDHEN, SYDVKM. CDR3 residues: CASSKTGAGNTIYF. CDR3 bases: TGTGCCAGCAGTAAGACAGGGGCCGGGAACACCATATATTTT.

The chain combines TRBV14 with TRBJ1-2; 7 bases are shared with TRBD1. V lost 1 base to trimming and J lost 7 bases; unmatched junction nucleotides: 12. This CDR3 spans 16 amino acids. Germline V gives CDR1 SGHDN, CDR2 FVKESK. CDR3 in DNA: TGTGCCAGCAGCCAAGGCCAGACAGGGAGTGTGTCTGGCTACACCTTC. Translating gives CASSQGQTGSVSGYTF.

The V call is TRBV4-1, the J call TRBJ2-1; D is perhaps TRBD2 (7 bases). CDR3 length: 15 amino acids. Between the trimmed V and J ends, which lost 1 base and 4 bases, there was a span of 11 bases. From germline, CDR1 is MGHRA and CDR2 YSYEKL. Here the CDR3 reads CASSQAEGGYNEQFF. CDR3 DNA sequence: TGCGCCAGCAGCCAAGCTGAGGGGGGGTACAATGAGCAGTTCTTC.

This chain links TRBV25-1 with TRBJ1-5, with D perhaps matching TRBD1 (5 bases). The CDR3 runs 14 residues. Germline loops: CDR1 MGHDK, CDR2 SYGVNS. Trimming removed 7 bases at V and 0 bases at J, with 10 bases between. The CDR3 DNA follows: TGTGCCAGCACCGGACAAAATAGCAATCAGCCCCAGCATTTT. This encodes CASTGQNSNQPQHF.

The chain recombines TRBV4-2 with TRBJ2-3; 12 bases line up with TRBD2. Unmatched junction bases numbered 7, after V lost 3 bases and J lost 6 bases. Germline V CDR1 and CDR2: LGHNA, YNFKEQ. The CDR3 has 16 residues. In DNA, the CDR3 is TGTGCCAGCAGCCATCGACTAGCGGGAGAGTCGGATACGCAGTATTTT. Protein product: CASSHRLAGESDTQYF.

This chain connects TRBV7-2 to TRBJ1-2; 7 bases match TRBD1. The CDR3 extends over 15 amino acids. V shed 3 bases and J 0 bases; nucleotides not matched to a gene: 4. Germline-derived CDR1 and CDR2 are SGHTA and FQGNSA. CDR3 region: CASSLDRRANYGYTF. The DNA of the CDR3 is TGTGCCAGCAGCTTGGACAGGCGAGCTAACTATGGCTACACCTTC.

The chain couples TRBV7-3 to TRBJ1-1, with D hard to call. The germline CDR1 and CDR2 sequences are SGHTA and FQGTGA. V lost 2 bases and J 11 bases, leaving 15 bases between the germline ends. CDR3 length: 13 amino acids. The CDR3 DNA follows: TGTGCCAGCAGCTTACAACTCGGGTCGAGGGCTTTCTTT. This gives the protein CASSLQLGSRAFF.

The genes are TRBV3-1 (or the pseudogene TRBV3-2) and TRBJ2-7; tentatively, D is TRBD2 (6 bases). Trimming removed 4 bases at V and 1 base at J, with 14 bases between. The germline gives CDR1 LGHDT, CDR2 YNNKEL (reference sequence). The length of the CDR3 is 15 residues. The CDR3 region is CASSLQAGASYEQYF. CDR3 coding DNA: TGTGCCAGCAGCCTCCAAGCGGGTGCATCCTACGAGCAGTACTTC.

The genes are TRBV24-1 and TRBJ2-4; TRBD2 might be the D (5 bases). CDR3 length equals 15 residues. Deletions cut 5 bases from V and 3 bases from J, with 13 bases between. Looked up from germline, CDR1 is KGHDR and CDR2 is SFDVKD. CDR3 in amino acids: CATSGSGFDKNIQYF. The CDR3 region has the DNA TGTGCCACCAGTGGGTCGGGATTTGACAAAAACATTCAGTACTTC.

CDR3: CASSSGQGISGYTF. The CDR3 DNA is TGTGCCAGTAGTTCGGGACAGGGCATTTCTGGCTACACCTTC. This chain links TRBV19 with TRBJ1-2, with TRBD1 identical over 9 bases. J gave up 7 bases and V 5 bases, and 8 bases lay outside the gene matches. Germline V CDR1 and CDR2: LNHDA, SQIVND (reference sequence). The CDR3 covers 14 residues.

This clone rates as medium-sized. This chain joins TRBV27 and TRBJ1-2; 7 bases line up with TRBD1. Germline assignment: CDR1 MNHEY and CDR2 SMNVEV (reference sequence). This CDR3 region has 13 residues. Losses at the gene ends were 3 bases for V and 10 bases for J; bases not matched to a gene: 8. The CDR3 region is CASSFSRTGLYTF. The CDR3 DNA reads as TGTGCCAGCAGTTTTTCAAGGACAGGACTCTACACCTTC.

This clone was seen only a few times. This chain links TRBV19 with TRBJ1-2; D unresolved. The V end lost 3 bases, the J end lost 3 bases, and 8 bases lay between the germline ends. Germline lookup yields CDR1 LNHDA and CDR2 SQIVND (reference sequence). This CDR3 region has 13 residues. In DNA form, the CDR3 reads TGTGCCAGTAGTATGCCGGGGTACTATGGCTACACCTTC. Its translation: CASSMPGYYGYTF.

CDR3 in DNA: TGTGCCAGCAGAGACAGTCCTCGGGAGACCCAGTACTTC. Its protein is CASRDSPRETQYF. This chain links TRBV12-3 or TRBV12-4 with TRBJ2-5, with a possible D match to TRBD1 (5 bases). This CDR3 has 13 amino acids. V was trimmed by 6 bases and J by 5 bases, leaving 13 bases between them.

In this sample, this clone turned up a few times. J is TRBJ1-2 and V is TRBV10-2; D is ambiguous. The CDR3 covers 13 residues. Trimming removed 7 bases from V and 8 bases from J, with 17 bases in between. Looked up from germline, CDR1 is WSHSY and CDR2 is SAAADI. The CDR3 sequence is CASNSDVAGGYTF. CDR3 bases: TGCGCCAGCAATTCAGACGTGGCAGGCGGCTACACCTTC.

The chain employs TRBV18 and TRBJ1-6, with unresolved D. This CDR3 has 17 amino acids. V was clipped by 4 bases and J by 4 bases, with 17 bases between them. Germline lookup yields CDR1 KGHSH and CDR2 LQKENI. The CDR3 coding sequence is TGTGCCAGCTCACAATTGCCCGGGCGGGGATATAATTCACCCCTCCACTTT. Encoded protein: CASSQLPGRGYNSPLHF.

The chain has TRBV18 and TRBJ2-6, with 11 bases identical to TRBD2. V lost 1 base, J lost 0 bases, and 8 bases stayed unmatched. This CDR3 spans 20 amino acids. Germline CDR1 reads KGHSH; CDR2 reads LQKENI. For the CDR3, the DNA is TGTGCCAGCTCACCACGAGGACTAGCGGGCGATAGCTCTGGGGCCAACGTCCTGACTTTC. Its translation is CASSPRGLAGDSSGANVLTF.

The rearrangement joins TRBV6-1 to TRBJ1-6; TRBD1 matches at 10 bases. This CDR3 spans 16 amino acids. Trimming removed 1 base from V and 6 bases from J; junction bases left unmatched: 3. Germline values: CDR1 MNHNS, CDR2 SASEGT. The CDR3 region has the DNA TGTGCCAGCAGTGAAGTCTGGACAGGGGGTAATTCACCCCTCCACTTT. This codes for CASSEVWTGGNSPLHF.

The chain combines TRBV19 with TRBJ1-1; maybe TRBD1 (5 bases). V gave up 1 base and J gave up 3 bases, with 12 bases separating them. The V gene's germline CDR1 is LNHDA and CDR2 SQIVND (reference sequence). The CDR3 length is 15 residues. The CDR3 region is CASSIAGRGDTEAFF. The CDR3 bases are TGTGCCAGTAGTATAGCAGGGAGGGGCGACACTGAAGCTTTCTTT.

The chain joins TRBV30 to TRBJ2-7; tentative D call: TRBD1 (5 bases). CDR1 is GTSNPN and CDR2 is SVGIG in the germline V gene (reference sequence). Trimming took 2 bases from V and 2 from J, leaving 10 bases between them. The CDR3 totals 13 residues. The chain's CDR3 is CAWSPGPPYEQYF. DNA for the CDR3: TGTGCCTGGAGTCCAGGGCCCCCCTACGAGCAGTACTTC.

The chain couples TRBV19 to TRBJ2-2; 8 bases align to TRBD1. V gave up 11 bases and J gave up 5 bases; unmatched junction bases: 10. The CDR3 extends over 14 amino acids. Per germline, CDR1 LNHDA and CDR2 SQIVND (reference sequence). The CDR3 DNA sequence: TGTGCCGCCCGGCCGGGACAGGAGACCGGGGAGCTGTTTTTT. It encodes CAARPGQETGELFF.

The rearrangement joins TRBV6-6 to TRBJ2-2; 8 bases match TRBD2. There are 20 residues in the CDR3. The trim removed 5 bases at V and 0 bases at J, leaving 17 bases unmatched. Germline V gene sequence: CDR1 MNHNY, CDR2 SVGAGI (reference sequence). DNA for the CDR3: TGTGCCAGCAGTCTAATGCGAAGCGGGAGTATCGGCCCGAACACCGGGGAGCTGTTTTTT. Translation gives CASSLMRSGSIGPNTGELFF.

The rearrangement joins TRBV6-5 to TRBJ1-2; 7 bases match TRBD1. The CDR3 sequence is 14 residues long. V dropped 2 bases and J dropped 5; count of bases not matched to a gene: 5. Germline V gene lookup returns CDR1 MNHEY and CDR2 SVGAGI. CDR3 sequence: CASSYLGQAYGYTF. CDR3 bases: TGTGCCAGCAGTTACCTCGGACAGGCTTATGGCTACACCTTC.

The CDR3 loop is CASSQGLSGSTDTQYF. The CDR3 bases are TGTGCCAGCAGCCAAGGCTTGAGCGGGAGCACAGATACGCAGTATTTT. This chain connects TRBV3-1 (or the pseudogene TRBV3-2) to TRBJ2-3, with D perhaps TRBD2 (6 bases). Trimming pared 1 base from V and 0 bases from J, leaving 11 bases between. CDR3 length: 16 residues. The germline V gene encodes CDR1 LGHDT and CDR2 YNNKEL (reference sequence).

The chain uses TRBV7-6 and TRBJ2-7, with D possibly being TRBD2 (6 bases). The germline CDR1 and CDR2 sequences are SGHVS and FNYEAQ. Trimming removed 2 bases from V and 3 bases from J, with 14 bases in between. The CDR3 extends over 15 amino acids. This chain's CDR3 is CASSLRDSSGYEQYF. In DNA form, the CDR3 reads TGTGCCAGCAGCTTAAGGGACTCTTCAGGCTACGAGCAGTACTTC.